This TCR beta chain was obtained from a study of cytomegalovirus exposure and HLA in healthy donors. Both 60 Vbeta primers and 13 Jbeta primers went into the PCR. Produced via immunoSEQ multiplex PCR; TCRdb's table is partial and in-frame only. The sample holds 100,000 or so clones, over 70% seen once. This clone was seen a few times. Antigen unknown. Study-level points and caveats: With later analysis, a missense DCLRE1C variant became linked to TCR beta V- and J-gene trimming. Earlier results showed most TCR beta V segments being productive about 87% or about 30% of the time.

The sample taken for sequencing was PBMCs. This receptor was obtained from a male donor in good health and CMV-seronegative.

CDR3 loop: CASSLIEDSRDTQYF. The CDR3 DNA reads TGTGCCAGCAGCCTCATCGAGGACTCGAGGGATACGCAGTATTTT. The rearrangement uses TRBV5-6 and TRBJ2-3; D is perhaps TRBD2 (5 bases). This CDR3 region has 15 residues. CDR1 and CDR2 from the germline V gene are SGHDT and YYEEEE. The V end lost 4 bases, the J end lost 6 bases, and 18 bases lay between the germline ends.